This TCR beta chain was captured by sequencing in a study of beta chain features in type 1 diabetes. On the study more broadly: Nearly 110,000,000 sorted cells were examined across all samples. The study, taken as a whole, reports: Possible PCR preference for shorter templates applied equally to patients and controls. Among type 1 diabetes patients, VDJ junctions had fewer insertions and more deletions.

This clone has more than one count but fewer than ten. Its cognate antigen is unknown. Expressed TCRB transcripts were sequenced after all isolated RNA was converted to cDNA. Data came from immunoSEQ multiplex PCR; TCRdb stores just in-frame clones and leaves some out. The sample has 350,000 or so clones; less than 20% are singletons. The CDR3 is 15 amino acids. Germline CDR1 reads GTSNPN; CDR2 reads SVGIG (reference sequence). Between the trimmed V and J ends, which lost 4 bases and 3 bases, there was a span of 18 bases. This TCR derives from a woman under 30 in good health. The chain is built from TRBV30 and TRBJ1-1; tentatively, D is TRBD1 (6 bases). The sample was naive CD4+ T cells from blood. The CDR3 here is CAWTSSGGTYTEAFF. CDR3 DNA sequence: TGTGCCTGGACCTCGAGTGGGGGCACCTACACTGAAGCTTTCTTT.